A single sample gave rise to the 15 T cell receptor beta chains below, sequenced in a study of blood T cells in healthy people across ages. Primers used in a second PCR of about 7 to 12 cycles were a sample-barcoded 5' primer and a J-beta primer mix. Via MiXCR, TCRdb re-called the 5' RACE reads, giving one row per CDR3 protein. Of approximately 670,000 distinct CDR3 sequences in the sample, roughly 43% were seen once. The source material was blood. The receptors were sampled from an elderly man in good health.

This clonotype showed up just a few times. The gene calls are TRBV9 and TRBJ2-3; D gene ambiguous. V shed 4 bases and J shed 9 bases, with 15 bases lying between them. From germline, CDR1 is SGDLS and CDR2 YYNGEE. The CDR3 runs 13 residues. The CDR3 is CASSLRPGPTQYF. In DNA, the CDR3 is TGTGCCAGCAGCCTCCGCCCCGGGCCAACGCAGTATTTT. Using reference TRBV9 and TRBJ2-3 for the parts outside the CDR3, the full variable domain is DSGVTQTPKHLITATGQRVTLRCSPRSGDLSVYWYQQSLDQGLQFLIQYYNGEERAKGNILERFSAQQFPDLHSELNLSSLELGDSALYFCASSLRPGPTQYFGPGTRLTVL.

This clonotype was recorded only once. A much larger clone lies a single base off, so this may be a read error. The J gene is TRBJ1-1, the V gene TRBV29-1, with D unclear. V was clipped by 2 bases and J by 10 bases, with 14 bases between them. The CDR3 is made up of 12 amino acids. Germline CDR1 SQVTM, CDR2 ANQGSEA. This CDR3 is CSVENGGNVAFF. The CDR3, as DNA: TGCAGCGTTGAAAATGGAGGTAATGTAGCTTTCTTT.

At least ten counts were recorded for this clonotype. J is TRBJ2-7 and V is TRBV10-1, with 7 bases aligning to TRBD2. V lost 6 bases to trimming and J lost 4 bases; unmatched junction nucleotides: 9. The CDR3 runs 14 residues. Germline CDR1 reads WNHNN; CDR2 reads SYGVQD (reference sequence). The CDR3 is CASSPSGILYEQYF. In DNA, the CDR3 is TGCGCCAGCAGCCCGAGCGGGATCCTATACGAGCAGTACTTC.

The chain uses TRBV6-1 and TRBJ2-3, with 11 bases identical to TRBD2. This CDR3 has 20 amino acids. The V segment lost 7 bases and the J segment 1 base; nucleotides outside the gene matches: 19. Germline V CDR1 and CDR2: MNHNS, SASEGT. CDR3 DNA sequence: TGTGCCAGCATCAAAGGGTCTAGCGGGGGGCCTACACGGGGCACAGATACGCAGTATTTT. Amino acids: CASIKGSSGGPTRGTDTQYF.

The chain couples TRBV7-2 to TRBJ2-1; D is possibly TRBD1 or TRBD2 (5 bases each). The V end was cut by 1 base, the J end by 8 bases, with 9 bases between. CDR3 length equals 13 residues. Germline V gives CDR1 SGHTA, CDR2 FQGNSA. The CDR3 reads CASSLVRGDEQFF. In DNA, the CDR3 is TGTGCCAGCAGCTTAGTAAGGGGAGATGAGCAGTTCTTC.

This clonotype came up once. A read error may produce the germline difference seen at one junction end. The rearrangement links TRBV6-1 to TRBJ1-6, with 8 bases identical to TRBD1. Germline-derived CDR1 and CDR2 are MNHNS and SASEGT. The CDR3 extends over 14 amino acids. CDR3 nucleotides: TGTGCCAGCAGGAGGGGACAGGAGAATTCACCCCCCCACTTT. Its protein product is CASRRGQENSPPHF.

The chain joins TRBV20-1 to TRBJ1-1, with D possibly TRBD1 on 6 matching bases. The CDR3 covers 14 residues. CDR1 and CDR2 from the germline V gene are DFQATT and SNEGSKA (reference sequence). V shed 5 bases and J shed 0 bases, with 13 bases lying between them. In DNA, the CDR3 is TGCAGTGCTGGTGATTGGACAGTGAACACTGAAGCTTTCTTT. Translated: CSAGDWTVNTEAFF.

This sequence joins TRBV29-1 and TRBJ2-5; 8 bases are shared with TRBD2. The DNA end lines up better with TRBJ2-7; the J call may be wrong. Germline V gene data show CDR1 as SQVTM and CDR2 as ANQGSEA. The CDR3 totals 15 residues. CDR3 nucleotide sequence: TGCAGCGTTGATGCCCCCGGGACTAGTGGCGTCGAGCAGTACTTC. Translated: CSVDAPGTSGVEQYF.

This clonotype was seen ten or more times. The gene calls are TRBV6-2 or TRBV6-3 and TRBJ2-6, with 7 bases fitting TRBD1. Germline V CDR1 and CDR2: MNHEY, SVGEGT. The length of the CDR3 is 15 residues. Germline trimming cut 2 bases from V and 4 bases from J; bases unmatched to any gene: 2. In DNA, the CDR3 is TGTGCCAGCAGTTACAGGGGGCGAGGGGCCAACGTCCTGACTTTC. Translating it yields CASSYRGRGANVLTF.

CDR3 DNA: TGTGCCAGCAGCCCCGGAACAGGGAGGGGCGCAGATACGCAGTATTTT. It codes for CASSPGTGRGADTQYF. The chain combines TRBV6-5 with TRBJ2-3, with a weak D call TRBD2 (7 bases). V lost 6 bases and J lost 4, with 20 bases in between. This CDR3 region has 16 residues. CDR1 is MNHEY and CDR2 is SVGAGI in the germline V gene.

CDR3: CASSQRDREGEAFF. The CDR3 DNA sequence: TGTGCCAGCAGTCAGCGGGACAGGGAGGGTGAAGCTTTCTTT. The chain employs TRBV12-3 or TRBV12-4 and TRBJ1-1; 9 nucleotides line up with TRBD1. The CDR3 spans 14 residues. The junction had 8 bases not matched to a gene; V was cut back by 5 bases and J by 7 bases.

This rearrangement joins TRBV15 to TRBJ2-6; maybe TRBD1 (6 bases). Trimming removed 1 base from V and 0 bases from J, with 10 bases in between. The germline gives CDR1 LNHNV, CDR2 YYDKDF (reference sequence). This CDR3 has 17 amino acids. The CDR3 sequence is CATSRVQDSSGANVLTF. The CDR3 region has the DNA TGTGCCACCAGCAGAGTTCAGGACAGCTCTGGGGCCAACGTCCTGACTTTC. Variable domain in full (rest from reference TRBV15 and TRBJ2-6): DAMVIQNPRYQVTQFGKPVTLSCSQTLNHNVMYWYQQKSSQAPKLLFHYYDKDFNNEADTPDNFQSRRPNTSFCFLDIRSPGLGDTAMYLCATSRVQDSSGANVLTFGAGSRLTVL.

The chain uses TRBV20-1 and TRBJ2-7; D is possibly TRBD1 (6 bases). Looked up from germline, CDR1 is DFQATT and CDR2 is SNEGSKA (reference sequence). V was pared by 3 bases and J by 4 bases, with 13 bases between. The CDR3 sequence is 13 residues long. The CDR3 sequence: CSASGDRTYEQYF. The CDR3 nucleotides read TGCAGTGCTAGTGGTGACAGGACATACGAGCAGTACTTC.

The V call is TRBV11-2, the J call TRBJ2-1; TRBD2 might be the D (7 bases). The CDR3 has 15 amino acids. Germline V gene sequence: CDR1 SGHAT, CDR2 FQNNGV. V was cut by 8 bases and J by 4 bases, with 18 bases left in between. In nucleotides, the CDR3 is TGTGCCAGCCGGCCACCCGGGGGGCGGTACAATGAGCAGTTCTTC. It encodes CASRPPGGRYNEQFF. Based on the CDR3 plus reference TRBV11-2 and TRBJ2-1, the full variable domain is EAGVAQSPRYKIIEKRQSVAFWCNPISGHATLYWYQQILGQGPKLLIQFQNNGVVDDSQLPKDRFSAERLKGVDSTLKIQPAKLEDSAVYLCASRPPGGRYNEQFFGPGTRLTVL.

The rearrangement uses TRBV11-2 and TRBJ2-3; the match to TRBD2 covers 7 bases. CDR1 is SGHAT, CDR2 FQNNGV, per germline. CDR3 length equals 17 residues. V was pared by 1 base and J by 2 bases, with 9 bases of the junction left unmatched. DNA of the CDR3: TGTGCCAGCAGCTTAGGAGGGGTCGGGGGGAACACAGATACGCAGTATTTT. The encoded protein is CASSLGGVGGNTDTQYF.